This TCR beta chain was captured in a study of cytomegalovirus exposure and HLA in healthy donors. Trimming took off 1 base at V and 5 bases at J, with 14 bases between the two ends. CDR1 MNHNS and CDR2 SASEGT come from the germline V gene. The CDR3 is 15 residues long. The study ran its PCR with 60 Vbeta and 13 Jbeta primers. Some clones are missing from TCRdb's copy, which holds only in-frame ones; the method was immunoSEQ multiplex PCR. The sample lists under 200,000 clones; around 88% were seen once. V usage is TRBV6-1 and J usage is TRBJ2-5; maybe TRBD2 (6 bases). The source of this sequence is a woman aged 30 to 39 in good health and CMV-seronegative. The sequenced sample was PBMCs. DNA for the CDR3: TGTGCCAGCAGTGAAGGTCGGCGACGGGGGGAGACCCAGTACTTC. It yields the protein CASSEGRRRGETQYF.